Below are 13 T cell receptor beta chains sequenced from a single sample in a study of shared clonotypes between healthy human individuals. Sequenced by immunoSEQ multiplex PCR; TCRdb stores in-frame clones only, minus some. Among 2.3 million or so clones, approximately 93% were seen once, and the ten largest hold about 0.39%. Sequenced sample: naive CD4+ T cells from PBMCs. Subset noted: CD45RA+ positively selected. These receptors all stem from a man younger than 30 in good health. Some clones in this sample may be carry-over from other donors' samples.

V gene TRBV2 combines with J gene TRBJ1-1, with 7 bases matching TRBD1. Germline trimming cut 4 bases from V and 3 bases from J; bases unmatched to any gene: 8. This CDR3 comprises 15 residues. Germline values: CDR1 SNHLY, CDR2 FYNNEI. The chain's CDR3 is CASSAEQGVYTEAFF. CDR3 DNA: TGTGCCAGCAGTGCCGAGCAGGGGGTTTACACTGAAGCTTTCTTT. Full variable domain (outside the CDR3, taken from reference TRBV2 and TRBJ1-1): EPEVTQTPSHQVTQMGQEVILRCVPISNHLYFYWYRQILGQKVEFLVSFYNNEISEKSEIFDDQFSVERPDGSNFTLKIRSTKLEDSAMYFCASSAEQGVYTEAFFGQGTRLTVV.

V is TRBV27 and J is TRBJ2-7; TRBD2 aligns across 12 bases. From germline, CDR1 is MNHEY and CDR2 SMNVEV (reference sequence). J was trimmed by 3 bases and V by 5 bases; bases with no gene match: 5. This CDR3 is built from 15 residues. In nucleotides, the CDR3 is TGTGCCAGCAGTACTCGACTAGCGGGGGTCTACGAGCAGTACTTC. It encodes CASSTRLAGVYEQYF.

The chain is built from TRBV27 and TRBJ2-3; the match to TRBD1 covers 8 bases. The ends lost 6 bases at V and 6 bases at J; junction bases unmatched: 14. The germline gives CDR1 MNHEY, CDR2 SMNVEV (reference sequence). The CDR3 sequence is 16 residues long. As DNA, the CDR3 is TGTGCCAGCAGATCATTTGGGACAGGTTGGTTTGATACGCAGTATTTT. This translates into CASRSFGTGWFDTQYF.

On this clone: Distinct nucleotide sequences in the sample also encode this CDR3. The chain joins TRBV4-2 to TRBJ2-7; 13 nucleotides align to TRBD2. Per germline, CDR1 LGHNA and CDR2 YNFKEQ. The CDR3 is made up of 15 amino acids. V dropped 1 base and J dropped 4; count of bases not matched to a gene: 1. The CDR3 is CASSQGLAGGYEQYF. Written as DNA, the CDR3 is TGTGCCAGCAGCCAAGGACTAGCGGGAGGTTACGAGCAGTACTTC.

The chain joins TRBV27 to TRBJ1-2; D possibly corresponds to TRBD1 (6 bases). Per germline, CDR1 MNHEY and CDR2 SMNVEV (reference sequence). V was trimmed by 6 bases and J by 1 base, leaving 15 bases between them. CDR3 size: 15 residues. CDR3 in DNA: TGTGCCAGCAGACTTGAAGGGACACTTAACTATGGCTACACCTTC. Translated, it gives CASRLEGTLNYGYTF.

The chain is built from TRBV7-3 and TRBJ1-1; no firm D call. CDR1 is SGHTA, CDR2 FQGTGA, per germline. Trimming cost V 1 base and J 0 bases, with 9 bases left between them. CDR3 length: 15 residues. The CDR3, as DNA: TGTGCCAGCAGCTTAAATTACAGAATGAACACTGAAGCTTTCTTT. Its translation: CASSLNYRMNTEAFF.

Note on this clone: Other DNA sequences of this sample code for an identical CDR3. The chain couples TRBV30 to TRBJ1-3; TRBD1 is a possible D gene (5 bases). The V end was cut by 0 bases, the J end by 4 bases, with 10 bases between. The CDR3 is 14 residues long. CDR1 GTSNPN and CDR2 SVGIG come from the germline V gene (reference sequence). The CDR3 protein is CAWSVQAGGNTIYF. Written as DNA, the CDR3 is TGTGCCTGGAGTGTACAGGCAGGGGGAAACACCATATATTTT. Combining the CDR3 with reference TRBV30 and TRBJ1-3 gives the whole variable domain SQTIHQWPATLVQPVGSPLSLECTVEGTSNPNLYWYRQAAGRGLQLLFYSVGIGQISSEVPQNLSASRPQDRQFILSSKKLLLSDSGFYLCAWSVQAGGNTIYFGEGSWLTVV.

CDR3: CAIRAGTKTRDEQFF. CDR3 nucleotide sequence: TGTGCCATCAGGGCCGGGACCAAAACAAGGGATGAGCAGTTCTTC. The chain links TRBV10-3 to TRBJ2-1, with D possibly called TRBD1 or TRBD2 (5 bases each). Trimming pared 6 bases from V and 8 bases from J, leaving 20 bases between. The CDR3 contains 15 residues. CDR1 ENHRY and CDR2 SYGVKD come from the germline V gene.

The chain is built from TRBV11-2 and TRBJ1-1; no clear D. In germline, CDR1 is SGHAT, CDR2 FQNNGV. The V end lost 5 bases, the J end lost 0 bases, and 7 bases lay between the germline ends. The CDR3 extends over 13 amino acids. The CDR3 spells CASSPLLNTEAFF. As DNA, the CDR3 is TGTGCCAGCAGCCCCTTATTGAACACTGAAGCTTTCTTT.

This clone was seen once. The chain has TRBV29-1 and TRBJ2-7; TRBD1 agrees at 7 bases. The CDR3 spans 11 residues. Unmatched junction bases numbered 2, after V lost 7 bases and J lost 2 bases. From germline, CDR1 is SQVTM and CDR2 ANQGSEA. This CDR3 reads CSATGTYEQYF. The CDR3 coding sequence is TGCAGCGCGACAGGGACCTACGAGCAGTACTTC.

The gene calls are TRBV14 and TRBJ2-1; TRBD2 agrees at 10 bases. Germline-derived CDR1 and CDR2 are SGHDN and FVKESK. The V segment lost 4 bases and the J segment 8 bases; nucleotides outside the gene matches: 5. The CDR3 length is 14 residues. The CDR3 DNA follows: TGTGCCAGCAGCCGAAACCTAGCGGGAGATGAGCAGTTCTTC. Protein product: CASSRNLAGDEQFF.

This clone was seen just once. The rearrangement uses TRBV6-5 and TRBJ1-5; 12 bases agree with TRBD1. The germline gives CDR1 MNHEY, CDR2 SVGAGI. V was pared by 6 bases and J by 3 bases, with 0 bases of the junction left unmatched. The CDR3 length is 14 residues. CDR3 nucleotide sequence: TGTGCCAGCAGGGGACAGGGGGCCAATCAGCCCCAGCATTTT. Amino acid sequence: CASRGQGANQPQHF.

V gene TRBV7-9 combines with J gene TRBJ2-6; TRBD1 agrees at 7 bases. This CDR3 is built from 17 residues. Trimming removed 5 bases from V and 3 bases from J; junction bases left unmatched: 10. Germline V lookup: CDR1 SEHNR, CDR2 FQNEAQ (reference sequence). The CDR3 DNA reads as TGTGCCAGCAGCGAAAACCCAGGGGGTGGTGGGGCCAACGTCCTGACTTTC. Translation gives CASSENPGGGGANVLTF.